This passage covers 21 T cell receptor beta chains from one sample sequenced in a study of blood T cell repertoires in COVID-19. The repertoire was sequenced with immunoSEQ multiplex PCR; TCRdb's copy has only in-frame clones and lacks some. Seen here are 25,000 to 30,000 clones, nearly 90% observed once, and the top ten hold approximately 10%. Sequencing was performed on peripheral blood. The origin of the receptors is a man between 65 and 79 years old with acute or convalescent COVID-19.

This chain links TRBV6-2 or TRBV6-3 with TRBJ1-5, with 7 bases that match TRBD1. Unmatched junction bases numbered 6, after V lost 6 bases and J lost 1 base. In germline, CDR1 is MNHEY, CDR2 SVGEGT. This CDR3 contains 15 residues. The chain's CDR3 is CASSWTGGSNQPQHF. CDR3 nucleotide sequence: TGTGCCAGCAGCTGGACAGGCGGAAGCAATCAGCCCCAGCATTTT.

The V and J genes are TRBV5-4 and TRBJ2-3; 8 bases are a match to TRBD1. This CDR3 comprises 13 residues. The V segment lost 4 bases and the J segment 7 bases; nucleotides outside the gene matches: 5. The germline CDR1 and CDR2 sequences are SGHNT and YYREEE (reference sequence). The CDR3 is CASSVTGGNTQYF. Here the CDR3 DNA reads TGTGCCAGCAGCGTAACAGGGGGTAATACGCAGTATTTT.

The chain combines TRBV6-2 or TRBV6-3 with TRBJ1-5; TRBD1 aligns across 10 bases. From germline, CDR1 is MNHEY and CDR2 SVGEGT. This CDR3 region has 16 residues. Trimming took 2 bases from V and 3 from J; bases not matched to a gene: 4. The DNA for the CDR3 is TGTGCCAGCAGTTACGCGGGACAGGGGATCAATCAGCCCCAGCATTTT. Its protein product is CASSYAGQGINQPQHF.

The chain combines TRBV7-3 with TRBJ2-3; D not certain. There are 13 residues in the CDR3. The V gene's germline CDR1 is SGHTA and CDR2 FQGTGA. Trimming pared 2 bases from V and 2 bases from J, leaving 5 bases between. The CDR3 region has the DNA TGTGCCAGCAGCTTACAGGTCACAGATACGCAGTATTTT. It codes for CASSLQVTDTQYF.

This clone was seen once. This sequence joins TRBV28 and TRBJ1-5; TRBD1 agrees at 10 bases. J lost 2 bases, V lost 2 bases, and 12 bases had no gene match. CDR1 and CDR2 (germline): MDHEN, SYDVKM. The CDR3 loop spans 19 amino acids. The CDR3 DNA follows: TGTGCCAGCAGTTTAAGCCTGGGACAGGGGTCGTTTGGCAATCAGCCCCAGCATTTT. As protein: CASSLSLGQGSFGNQPQHF.

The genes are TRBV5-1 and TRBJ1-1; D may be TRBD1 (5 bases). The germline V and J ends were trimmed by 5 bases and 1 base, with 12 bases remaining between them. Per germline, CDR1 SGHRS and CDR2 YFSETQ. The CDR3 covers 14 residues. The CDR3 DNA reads TGCGCCAGCAGGAGATCACAGGAGAACACTGAAGCTTTCTTT. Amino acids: CASRRSQENTEAFF.

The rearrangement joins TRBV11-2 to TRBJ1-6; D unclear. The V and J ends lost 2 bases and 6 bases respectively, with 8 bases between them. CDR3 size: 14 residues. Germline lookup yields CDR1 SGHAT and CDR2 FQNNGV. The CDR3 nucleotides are TGTGCCAGCAGCTTACGTATATCTAATTCACCCCTCCACTTT. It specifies CASSLRISNSPLHF.

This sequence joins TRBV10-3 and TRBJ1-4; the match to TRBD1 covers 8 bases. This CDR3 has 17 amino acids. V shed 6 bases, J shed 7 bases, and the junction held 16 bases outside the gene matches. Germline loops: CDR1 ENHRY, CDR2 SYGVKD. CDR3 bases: TGTGCCATCAGCCCTACGCTCCTACAGGGGGTGGTTGAAAAACTGTTTTTT. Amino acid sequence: CAISPTLLQGVVEKLFF.

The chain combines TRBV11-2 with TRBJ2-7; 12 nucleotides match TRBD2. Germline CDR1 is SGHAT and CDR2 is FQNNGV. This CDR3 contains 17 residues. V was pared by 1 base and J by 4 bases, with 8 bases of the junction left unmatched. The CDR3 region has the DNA TGTGCCAGCAGCTTAGTCCTTCGACTAGCGGGAGAGTACGAGCAGTACTTC. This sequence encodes CASSLVLRLAGEYEQYF. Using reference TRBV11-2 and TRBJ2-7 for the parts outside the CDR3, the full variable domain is EAGVAQSPRYKIIEKRQSVAFWCNPISGHATLYWYQQILGQGPKLLIQFQNNGVVDDSQLPKDRFSAERLKGVDSTLKIQPAKLEDSAVYLCASSLVLRLAGEYEQYFGPGTRLTVT.

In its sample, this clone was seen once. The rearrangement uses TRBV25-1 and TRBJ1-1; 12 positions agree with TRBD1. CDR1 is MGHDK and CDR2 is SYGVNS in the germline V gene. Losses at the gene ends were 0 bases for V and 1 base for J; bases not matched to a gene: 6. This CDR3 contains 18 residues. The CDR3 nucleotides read TGTGCCAGCAGTGAATATGATGGGACAGGGGGCGAGAACACTGAAGCTTTCTTT. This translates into CASSEYDGTGGENTEAFF.

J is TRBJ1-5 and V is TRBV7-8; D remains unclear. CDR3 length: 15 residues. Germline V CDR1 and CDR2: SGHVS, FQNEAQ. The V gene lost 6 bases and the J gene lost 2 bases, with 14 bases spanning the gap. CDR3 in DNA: TGTGCCAGCAGGCAAACCTTAGGAGGCAATCAGCCCCAGCATTTT. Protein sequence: CASRQTLGGNQPQHF.

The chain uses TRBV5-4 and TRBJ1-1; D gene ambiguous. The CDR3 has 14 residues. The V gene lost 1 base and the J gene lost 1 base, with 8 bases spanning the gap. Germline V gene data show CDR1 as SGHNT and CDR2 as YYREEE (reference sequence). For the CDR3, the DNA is TGTGCCAGCAGCTTGATTGACTCGAACACTGAAGCTTTCTTT. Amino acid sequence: CASSLIDSNTEAFF. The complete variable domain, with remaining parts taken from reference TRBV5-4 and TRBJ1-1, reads ETGVTQSPTHLIKTRGQQVTLRCSSQSGHNTVSWYQQALGQGPQFIFQYYREEENGRGNFPPRFSGLQFPNYSSELNVNALELDDSALYLCASSLIDSNTEAFFGQGTRLTVV.

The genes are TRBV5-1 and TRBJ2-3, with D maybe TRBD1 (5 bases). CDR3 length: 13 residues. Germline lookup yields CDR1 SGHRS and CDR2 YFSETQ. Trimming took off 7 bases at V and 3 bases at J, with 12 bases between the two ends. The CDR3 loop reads CASRFPGTDTQYF. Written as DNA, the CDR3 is TGCGCCAGCCGGTTTCCAGGGACAGATACGCAGTATTTT.

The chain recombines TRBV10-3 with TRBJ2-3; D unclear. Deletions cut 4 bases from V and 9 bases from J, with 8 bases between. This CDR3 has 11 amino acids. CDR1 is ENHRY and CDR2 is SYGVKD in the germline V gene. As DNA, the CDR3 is TGTGCCATCAGTGTAGCCGGGACGCAGTATTTT. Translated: CAISVAGTQYF.

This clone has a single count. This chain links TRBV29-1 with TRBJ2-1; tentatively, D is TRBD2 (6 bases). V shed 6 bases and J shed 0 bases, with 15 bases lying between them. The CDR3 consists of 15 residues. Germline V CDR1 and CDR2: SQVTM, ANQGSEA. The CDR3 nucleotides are TGCAGCGTCCCCTTGGGACTTAGCTCCTACAATGAGCAGTTCTTC. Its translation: CSVPLGLSSYNEQFF.

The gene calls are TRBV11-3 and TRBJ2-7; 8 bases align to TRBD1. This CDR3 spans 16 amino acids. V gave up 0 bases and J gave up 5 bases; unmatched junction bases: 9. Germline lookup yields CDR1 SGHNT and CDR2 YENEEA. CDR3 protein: CASSLETTGVRNEQYF. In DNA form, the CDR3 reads TGTGCCAGCAGCTTAGAAACGACAGGGGTGAGGAACGAGCAGTACTTC.

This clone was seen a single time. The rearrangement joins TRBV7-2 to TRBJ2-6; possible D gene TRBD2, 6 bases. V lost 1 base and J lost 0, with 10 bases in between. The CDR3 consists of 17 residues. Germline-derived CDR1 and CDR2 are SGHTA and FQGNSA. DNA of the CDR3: TGTGCCAGCAGCTTAGAGGGACTCAACTCTGGGGCCAACGTCCTGACTTTC. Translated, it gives CASSLEGLNSGANVLTF.

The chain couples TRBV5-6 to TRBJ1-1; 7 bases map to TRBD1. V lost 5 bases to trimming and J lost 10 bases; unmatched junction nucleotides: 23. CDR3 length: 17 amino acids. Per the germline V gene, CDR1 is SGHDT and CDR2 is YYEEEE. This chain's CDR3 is CASSHTGESTLLGGAFF. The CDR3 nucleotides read TGTGCCAGCAGTCATACAGGGGAGTCCACACTCCTGGGGGGAGCTTTCTTT. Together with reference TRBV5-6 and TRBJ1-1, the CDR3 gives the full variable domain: DAGVTQSPTHLIKTRGQQVTLRCSPKSGHDTVSWYQQALGQGPQFIFQYYEEEERQRGNFPDRFSGHQFPNYSSELNVNALLLGDSALYLCASSHTGESTLLGGAFFGQGTRLTVV.

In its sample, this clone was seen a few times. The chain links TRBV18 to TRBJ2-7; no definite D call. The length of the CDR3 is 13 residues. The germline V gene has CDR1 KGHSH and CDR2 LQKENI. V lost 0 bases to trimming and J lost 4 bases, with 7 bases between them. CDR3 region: CASSPPFMYEQYF. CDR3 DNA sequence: TGTGCCAGCTCACCACCGTTTATGTACGAGCAGTACTTC.

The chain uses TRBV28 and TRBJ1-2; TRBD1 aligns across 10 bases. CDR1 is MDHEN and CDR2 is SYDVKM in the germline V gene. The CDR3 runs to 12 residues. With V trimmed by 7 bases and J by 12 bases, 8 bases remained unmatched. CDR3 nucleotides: TGTGCCAGCAATCCGGGACAGGGGTTTCACACCTTC. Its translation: CASNPGQGFHTF.

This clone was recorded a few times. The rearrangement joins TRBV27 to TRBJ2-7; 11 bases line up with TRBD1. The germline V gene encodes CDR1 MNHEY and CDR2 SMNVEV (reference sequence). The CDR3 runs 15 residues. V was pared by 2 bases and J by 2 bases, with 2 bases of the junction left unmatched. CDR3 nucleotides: TGTGCCAGCAGTTTAGGGACAGGGGGGACCTACGAGCAGTACTTC. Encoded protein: CASSLGTGGTYEQYF.